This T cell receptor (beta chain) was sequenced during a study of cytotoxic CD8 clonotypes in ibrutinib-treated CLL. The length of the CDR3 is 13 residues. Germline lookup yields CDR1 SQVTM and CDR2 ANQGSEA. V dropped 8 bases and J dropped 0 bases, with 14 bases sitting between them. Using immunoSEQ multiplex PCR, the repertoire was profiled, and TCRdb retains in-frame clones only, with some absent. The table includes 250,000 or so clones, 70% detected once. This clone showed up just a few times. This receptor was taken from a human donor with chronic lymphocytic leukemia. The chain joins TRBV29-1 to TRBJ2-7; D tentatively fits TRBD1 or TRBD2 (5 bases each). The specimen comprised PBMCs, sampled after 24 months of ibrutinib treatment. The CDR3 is CSIWDASSYEQYF. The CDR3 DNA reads TGCAGCATTTGGGACGCCAGCTCCTACGAGCAGTACTTC.